The present entry profiles one T cell receptor (beta chain) with its context. The antigen is undetermined. The entry originates in a study of shared clonotypes between healthy human individuals. General study points: It was observed that approximately 5% of naive CD4 clonotypes were shared across a few donors.

Nashville, Tennessee was home to all donors, who were Caucasian adults. Trimming cost V 0 bases and J 4 bases, with 13 bases left between them. Germline V gene data show CDR1 as SGHTA and CDR2 as FQGTGA. The CDR3 loop spans 16 amino acids. Here immunoSEQ multiplex PCR was the method, and the copy in TCRdb shows in-frame clones only, minus some. The sample contains 2 million to 2.5 million clones, under 97% of which appear only once. The sequence derives from a man younger than 35 in good health. The sequenced material came from naive CD4+ T cells sorted from blood. Sample subset: CD45RA+ positively selected. The V gene is TRBV7-3, the J gene TRBJ1-3, with D perhaps TRBD1 (6 bases). The CDR3 is CASSLTGRGLGNTIYF. CDR3 sequence (DNA): TGTGCCAGCAGCTTAACAGGCAGGGGCCTGGGAAACACCATATATTTT.